The entry that follows covers one TCR beta chain sequence. Trimming removed 2 bases at V and 4 bases at J, with 14 bases between. This CDR3 comprises 15 residues. The germline CDR1 and CDR2 sequences are MNHEY and SVGAGI. The data derive from a study of T cell responses to AZD1222 COVID-19 vaccine. Clones were read by immunoSEQ multiplex PCR, and TCRdb kept only the in-frame ones, dropping some. The data show fewer than 150,000 clones, with around 86% seen just once and approximately 1.3% held by the top ten. V and J are TRBV6-5 and TRBJ1-2; no firm D call. This material consisted of peripheral blood, taken on day 0 of AZD1222 vaccination. This sequence originates from an adult in good health. The CDR3 spells CASSYQQNRPYGYTF. For the CDR3, the DNA is TGTGCCAGCAGTTACCAGCAGAATCGACCCTATGGCTACACCTTC.